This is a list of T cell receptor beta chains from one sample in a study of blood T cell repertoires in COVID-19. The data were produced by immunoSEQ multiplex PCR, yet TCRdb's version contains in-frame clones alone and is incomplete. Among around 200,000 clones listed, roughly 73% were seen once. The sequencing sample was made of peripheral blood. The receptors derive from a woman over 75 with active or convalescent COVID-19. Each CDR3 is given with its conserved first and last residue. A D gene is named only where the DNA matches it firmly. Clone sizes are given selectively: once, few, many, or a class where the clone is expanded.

cdr3_aa: CASSFSGTPNTEAFF
cdr3_nt: TGCGCCAGCAGCTTTTCAGGGACACCGAACACTGAAGCTTTCTTT
d_call: -
j_call: TRBJ1-1
clone_size: -
v_call: TRBV5-1

cdr3_aa: CASSIGTANTEAFF
cdr3_nt: TGTGCCAGCAGCATTGGGACAGCGAACACTGAAGCTTTCTTT
d_call: TRBD1
j_call: TRBJ1-1
clone_size: -
v_call: TRBV5-8

cdr3_aa: CASSYSSAASEAFF
cdr3_nt: TGTGCCAGCAGTTACTCGAGCGCAGCGAGTGAAGCTTTCTTT
d_call: -
j_call: TRBJ1-1
clone_size: -
v_call: TRBV6-5

cdr3_aa: CASSRTGTGDGYTF
cdr3_nt: TGTGCCAGCAGCAGAACCGGGACAGGGGATGGCTACACCTTC
d_call: TRBD1
j_call: TRBJ1-2
clone_size: -
v_call: TRBV28

cdr3_aa: CATSRDKGAGNTIYF
cdr3_nt: TGTGCCACCAGCAGAGATAAAGGAGCCGGAAACACCATATATTTT
d_call: -
j_call: TRBJ1-3
clone_size: -
v_call: TRBV15

cdr3_aa: CATTRVVDQPQHF
cdr3_nt: TGTGCCACCACTCGGGTGGTGGATCAGCCCCAGCATTTT
d_call: -
j_call: TRBJ1-5
clone_size: -
v_call: TRBV6-5

cdr3_aa: CASSQEWAGEQFF
cdr3_nt: TGCGCCAGCAGCCAAGAGTGGGCGGGCGAGCAGTTCTTC
d_call: -
j_call: TRBJ2-1
clone_size: -
v_call: TRBV4-1

cdr3_aa: CASSGGAGVGVNEQFF
cdr3_nt: TGCGCCAGCAGCGGGGGAGCGGGGGTAGGGGTCAATGAGCAGTTCTTC
d_call: TRBD2
j_call: TRBJ2-1
clone_size: -
v_call: TRBV4-1

cdr3_aa: CASSQERTGTYEQYF
cdr3_nt: TGTGCCAGCAGCCAAGAGCGGACGGGAACCTACGAGCAGTACTTC
d_call: -
j_call: TRBJ2-7
clone_size: -
v_call: TRBV4-2

cdr3_aa: CAISPGQGYGYTF
cdr3_nt: TGTGCCATCAGCCCGGGACAGGGGTATGGCTACACCTTC
d_call: TRBD1
j_call: TRBJ1-2
clone_size: -
v_call: TRBV10-3

cdr3_aa: CASSQEQRGGLGEQFF
cdr3_nt: TGTGCCAGCAGCCAAGAACAGCGGGGGGGCTTGGGTGAGCAGTTCTTC
d_call: TRBD2
j_call: TRBJ2-1
clone_size: -
v_call: TRBV4-2

cdr3_aa: CSVGVGHSSYEQYF
cdr3_nt: TGCAGCGTTGGGGTAGGTCACAGCTCCTACGAGCAGTACTTC
d_call: -
j_call: TRBJ2-7
clone_size: -
v_call: TRBV29-1

cdr3_aa: CASSNLGSAYEQYF
cdr3_nt: TGTGCCAGCTCGAACCTGGGCTCGGCTTACGAGCAGTACTTC
d_call: -
j_call: TRBJ2-7
clone_size: -
v_call: TRBV6-5

cdr3_aa: CASSVVGSPDTQYF
cdr3_nt: TGTGCCAGCAGCGTAGTCGGGTCTCCTGATACGCAGTATTTT
d_call: -
j_call: TRBJ2-3
clone_size: -
v_call: TRBV9

cdr3_aa: CASSPYSGGYEQYF
cdr3_nt: TGTGCCAGCAGCCCTTATTCCGGCGGCTACGAGCAGTACTTC
d_call: -
j_call: TRBJ2-7
clone_size: -
v_call: TRBV7-2

cdr3_aa: CASSRLAGGPIHEQFF
cdr3_nt: TGTGCCAGCAGTCGACTAGCGGGGGGGCCCATCCATGAGCAGTTCTTC
d_call: TRBD2
j_call: TRBJ2-1
clone_size: once
v_call: TRBV28

cdr3_aa: CASSPQPGQGYGYTF
cdr3_nt: TGTGCCAGCAGCCCCCAACCGGGACAGGGGTATGGCTACACCTTC
d_call: TRBD1
j_call: TRBJ1-2
clone_size: few
v_call: TRBV7-2

cdr3_aa: CASSLDRKYNQPQHF
cdr3_nt: TGTGCCAGCAGTTTGGACAGAAAATACAATCAGCCCCAGCATTTT
d_call: -
j_call: TRBJ1-5
clone_size: -
v_call: TRBV6-5

cdr3_aa: CASSLDFGTGFTHNQPQHF
cdr3_nt: TGTGCCAGCAGCTTAGATTTTGGGACAGGGTTTACCCACAATCAGCCCCAGCATTTT
d_call: TRBD1
j_call: TRBJ1-5
clone_size: few
v_call: TRBV7-6

cdr3_aa: CASNRGGTGAYEQYF
cdr3_nt: TGTGCCAGCAATCGTGGCGGGACAGGGGCTTACGAGCAGTACTTC
d_call: TRBD1
j_call: TRBJ2-7
clone_size: -
v_call: TRBV6-5

cdr3_aa: CASSPEATGEDEQYF
cdr3_nt: TGCGCCAGCAGCCCCGAGGCGACAGGGGAAGACGAGCAGTACTTC
d_call: TRBD1
j_call: TRBJ2-7
clone_size: -
v_call: TRBV5-1

cdr3_aa: CASSLSGHPSTDTQYF
cdr3_nt: TGCGCCAGCAGCTTGTCTGGACACCCGAGCACAGATACGCAGTATTTT
d_call: -
j_call: TRBJ2-3
clone_size: -
v_call: TRBV5-1